The 20 T cell receptor beta chains in this list originate from one sample, sequenced in a study of CD8+ T cells in alopecia areata. As for treatment: oral pan-JAK inhibitor, 5-10 mg twice daily. After isolation, RNA underwent reverse transcription to generate cDNA as the sequencing template. Method: immunoSEQ multiplex PCR; TCRdb's copy keeps in-frame clones and lacks some. The sample records 150,000 to 200,000 clones, around three fifths being singletons. The material sequenced was CD4+ T cells sorted from blood, taken at week 24, from a patient treated with tofacitinib. These receptor sequences come from a human donor with alopecia areata.

This clone was recorded a few times. The genes are TRBV5-4 and TRBJ2-3; D may be TRBD1 (6 bases). There are 14 residues in the CDR3. Germline CDR1 reads SGHNT; CDR2 reads YYREEE (reference sequence). Trimming pared 5 bases from V and 3 bases from J, leaving 13 bases between. The CDR3 coding sequence is TGTGCCAGCAGTTTTACCAGGGGTACAGATACGCAGTATTTT. The encoded protein is CASSFTRGTDTQYF.

The chain links TRBV2 to TRBJ1-2; perhaps TRBD1 as D (6 bases). Germline V gene data show CDR1 as SNHLY and CDR2 as FYNNEI. The V gene lost 2 bases and the J gene lost 8 bases, with 9 bases spanning the gap. The length of the CDR3 is 12 residues. This chain's CDR3 is CASSESGVGYTF. The DNA for the CDR3 is TGTGCCAGCAGTGAATCAGGGGTCGGCTACACCTTC.

This clone has at least ten counts. The chain combines TRBV27 with TRBJ1-5; no definite D call. The V end lost 5 bases, the J end lost 0 bases, and 14 bases lay between the germline ends. The CDR3 consists of 16 residues. The germline V gene encodes CDR1 MNHEY and CDR2 SMNVEV (reference sequence). The CDR3 DNA reads TGTGCCAGCAGTCCACATGGGATCCCTAGCAATCAGCCCCAGCATTTT. This encodes CASSPHGIPSNQPQHF.

This clone was counted between two and nine times. This rearrangement joins TRBV5-1 to TRBJ2-7; 7 nucleotides line up with TRBD1. The CDR3 is 15 residues long. Germline V gene lookup returns CDR1 SGHRS and CDR2 YFSETQ. The V segment lost 4 bases and the J segment 3 bases; nucleotides outside the gene matches: 10. Here the CDR3 reads CASSRTGESVYEQYF. The CDR3 DNA reads as TGCGCCAGCAGCAGAACAGGGGAAAGTGTCTACGAGCAGTACTTC.

The chain is built from TRBV6-5 and TRBJ2-1, with 10 bases fitting TRBD2. The CDR3 has 12 residues. Looked up from germline, CDR1 is MNHEY and CDR2 is SVGAGI. Trimming cost V 5 bases and J 10 bases; bases outside gene matches: 2. CDR3 loop: CASSQLAGEQFF. The CDR3 DNA is TGTGCCAGCAGTCAACTAGCGGGGGAGCAGTTCTTC.

The chain joins TRBV5-5 to TRBJ2-7; 12 bases agree with TRBD1. The CDR3 is 15 amino acids. Germline V lookup: CDR1 SGHKS, CDR2 YYEKEE (reference sequence). Trimming took 3 bases from V and 1 from J; bases not matched to a gene: 2. CDR3 residues: CASSWGQGASYEQYF. The DNA of the CDR3 is TGTGCCAGCAGCTGGGGACAGGGGGCTTCCTACGAGCAGTACTTC.

This chain links TRBV7-2 with TRBJ2-5; D is unclear. Germline V gene sequence: CDR1 SGHTA, CDR2 FQGNSA. V lost 1 base and J 5 bases, leaving 11 bases between the germline ends. This CDR3 comprises 14 residues. CDR3 sequence: CASSLVWGGETQYF. The CDR3, as DNA: TGTGCCAGCAGCTTAGTGTGGGGTGGGGAGACCCAGTACTTC.

The rearrangement uses TRBV30 and TRBJ2-3, with D possibly being TRBD2 (6 bases). The CDR3 length is 11 residues. With 8 bases removed from V and 2 bases from J, the gap between germline ends came to 8 bases. Germline CDR1 reads GTSNPN; CDR2 reads SVGIG (reference sequence). The CDR3 nucleotides are TGTGCCAGCGGGCTCACAGATACGCAGTATTTT. Protein: CASGLTDTQYF.

The V gene is TRBV2, the J gene TRBJ2-2; the D is unclear. Germline assignment: CDR1 SNHLY and CDR2 FYNNEI. V shed 6 bases and J shed 0 bases, with 8 bases lying between them. CDR3 length equals 14 residues. In DNA form, the CDR3 reads TGTGCCAGCAGGCCCCCGCCGAACACCGGGGAGCTGTTTTTT. Translating it yields CASRPPPNTGELFF.

The table lists this clone with a count of one. The V call is TRBV29-1, the J call TRBJ2-1, with D hard to call. This CDR3 comprises 12 residues. Between the trimmed V and J ends, which lost 3 bases and 6 bases, there was a span of 9 bases. Germline V gives CDR1 SQVTM, CDR2 ANQGSEA. This chain's CDR3 is CSVEKPANEQFF. CDR3 nucleotide sequence: TGCAGCGTTGAGAAACCCGCCAATGAGCAGTTCTTC.

The chain carries TRBV7-2 and TRBJ2-7; tentatively, D is TRBD2 (6 bases). CDR3 length: 13 residues. Germline CDR1 SGHTA, CDR2 FQGNSA. Trimming cost V 5 bases and J 7 bases, with 15 bases left between them. The CDR3 loop is CASSPGTFGEQYF. The CDR3 bases are TGTGCCAGCAGCCCCGGGACTTTCGGGGAGCAGTACTTC. The full variable domain, rest sourced from reference TRBV7-2 and TRBJ2-7, is GAGVSQSPSNKVTEKGKDVELRCDPISGHTALYWYRQSLGQGLEFLIYFQGNSAPDKSGLPSDRFSAERTGGSVSTLTIQRTQQEDSAVYLCASSPGTFGEQYFGPGTRLTVT.

V and J are TRBV29-1 and TRBJ2-3, with 10 bases that match TRBD2. V shed 8 bases and J 4 bases; nucleotides not matched to a gene: 3. The germline V gene encodes CDR1 SQVTM and CDR2 ANQGSEA. The CDR3 extends over 12 amino acids. The CDR3 DNA sequence: TGCAGCATCGGACTAGCGGCAGATACGCAGTATTTT. As protein: CSIGLAADTQYF.

The chain combines TRBV10-3 with TRBJ2-7, with 10 bases lining up with TRBD1. V trimming: 7 bases; J trimming: 1 base; junction bases outside the gene matches: 7. Germline CDR1 reads ENHRY; CDR2 reads SYGVKD. This CDR3 region has 15 residues. The CDR3 DNA follows: TGTGCCATCACTCCGGGACAGGGGACGTCCTACGAGCAGTACTTC. This gives the protein CAITPGQGTSYEQYF.

The rearrangement uses TRBV4-3 and TRBJ2-4; no clear D gene. V lost 0 bases, J lost 7 bases, and 13 bases lay in between. CDR1 is LGHNA and CDR2 is YSLEER in the germline V gene. There are 15 residues in the CDR3. The CDR3 reads CASSQEGPPINIQYF. For the CDR3, the DNA is TGCGCCAGCAGCCAAGAAGGGCCCCCGATTAACATTCAGTACTTC.

The V gene is TRBV28, the J gene TRBJ1-5; 7 nucleotides align to TRBD1. The V gene end was trimmed by 5 bases and the J gene end by 0 bases; junction bases not matched to a gene: 1. The CDR3 extends over 14 amino acids. Germline V lookup: CDR1 MDHEN, CDR2 SYDVKM. The CDR3 sequence: CASSRDSSNQPQHF. Written as DNA, the CDR3 is TGTGCCAGCAGTAGGGACAGTAGCAATCAGCCCCAGCATTTT. Full variable domain (rest looked up from reference TRBV28 and TRBJ1-5): DVKVTQSSRYLVKRTGEKVFLECVQDMDHENMFWYRQDPGLGLRLIYFSYDVKMKEKGDIPEGYSVSREKKERFSLILESASTNQTSMYLCASSRDSSNQPQHFGDGTRLSIL.

This rearrangement joins TRBV29-1 to TRBJ2-3, with D perhaps TRBD1 or TRBD2 (5 bases each). Germline CDR1 is SQVTM and CDR2 is ANQGSEA. The V end lost 5 bases, the J end lost 0 bases, and 18 bases lay between the germline ends. The CDR3 consists of 16 residues. CDR3 sequence reads: CSVSASTGGSTDTQYF. In DNA form, the CDR3 reads TGCAGCGTTTCTGCTTCAACAGGAGGAAGCACAGATACGCAGTATTTT.

This clone has just one count. The V call is TRBV9, the J call TRBJ2-3; no definite D call. Trimming removed 6 bases from V and 5 bases from J, with 13 bases in between. This CDR3 is 13 amino acids long. CDR1 is SGDLS and CDR2 is YYNGEE in the germline V gene. CDR3 DNA: TGTGCCAGCACCACCGGCTCTGGAGATACGCAGTATTTT. Its translation is CASTTGSGDTQYF.

This chain links TRBV7-2 with TRBJ2-1, with 7 nucleotides matching TRBD2. This CDR3 is built from 18 residues. CDR1 is SGHTA, CDR2 FQGNSA, per germline. J lost 0 bases, V lost 1 base, and 9 bases had no gene match. The chain's CDR3 is CASSLEAGWGGSYNEQFF. The CDR3 DNA reads TGTGCCAGCAGCTTAGAGGCCGGGTGGGGGGGCTCCTACAATGAGCAGTTCTTC.

This rearrangement joins TRBV4-3 to TRBJ1-2; maybe TRBD1 (5 bases). Between the trimmed V and J ends, which lost 4 bases and 4 bases, there was a span of 16 bases. Germline V CDR1 and CDR2: LGHNA, YSLEER. The CDR3 extends over 15 amino acids. CDR3 in DNA: TGCGCCAGCAGCCCCCTTCGGGGGTCCTCCTATGGCTACACCTTC. This gives the protein CASSPLRGSSYGYTF.

V and J are TRBV4-3 and TRBJ1-5, with D maybe TRBD1 (5 bases). Trimming pared 1 base from V and 13 bases from J, leaving 14 bases between. Germline V gene data show CDR1 as LGHNA and CDR2 as YSLEER. CDR3 length equals 13 residues. In DNA, the CDR3 is TGCGCCAGCAGCCAAGCTCGCGGGACCCTTCAGCATTTT. This encodes CASSQARGTLQHF.